The T cell receptor (beta chain) described here comes from a study of T-cell reconstitution after alpha-beta-depleted transplantation in children. This clonotype was observed a few times. Trimming took 5 bases from V and 10 from J, leaving 23 bases between them. There are 15 residues in the CDR3. From germline, CDR1 is LGHNA and CDR2 YSLEER. For TCRbeta, the library was prepared with unique molecular identifiers. MiXCR, run by TCRdb on the PCR reads, gives a single entry per CDR3 protein. Here the sample spans more than 85,000 distinct CDR3 sequences, around 7% being singletons. V is TRBV4-3 and J is TRBJ1-1; weak D call: TRBD1 (6 bases). Sequencing used PBMCs, obtained before TCRalphabeta/CD19-depleted stem cell transplant. The TCR was taken from a boy younger than 10 with acute lymphoblastic leukemia, due to receive a stem cell transplant. CDR3 sequence reads: CASSAHLEGGASAFF. The CDR3 nucleotides are TGCGCCAGCAGCGCCCATTTGGAGGGGGGGGCGTCAGCTTTCTTT.